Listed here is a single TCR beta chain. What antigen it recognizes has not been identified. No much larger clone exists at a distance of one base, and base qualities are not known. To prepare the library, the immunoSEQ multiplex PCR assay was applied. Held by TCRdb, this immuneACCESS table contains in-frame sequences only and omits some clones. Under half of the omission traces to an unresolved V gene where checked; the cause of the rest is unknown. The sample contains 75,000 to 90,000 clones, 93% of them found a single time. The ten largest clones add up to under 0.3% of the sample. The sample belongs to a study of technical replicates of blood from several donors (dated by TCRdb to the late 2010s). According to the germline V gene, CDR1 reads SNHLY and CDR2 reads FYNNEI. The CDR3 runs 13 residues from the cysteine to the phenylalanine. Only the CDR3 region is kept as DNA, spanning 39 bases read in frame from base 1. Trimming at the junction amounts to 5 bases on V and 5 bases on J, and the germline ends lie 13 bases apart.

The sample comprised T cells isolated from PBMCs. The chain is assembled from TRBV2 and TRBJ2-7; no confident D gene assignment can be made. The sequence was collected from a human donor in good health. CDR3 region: CASSPTYNDEQYF. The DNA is TGTGCCAGCAGTCCTACCTATAATGACGAGCAGTACTTC.